Listed here are 22 T cell receptor beta chains from one sample, sequenced in a study of CD8 T cells in ankylosing spondylitis. MiXCR, run by TCRdb on the 5' RACE reads, gives a single entry per CDR3 protein. The table shows around 220,000 distinct CDR3 sequences, with about 11% occurring only once. The specimen sequenced was blood, either unsorted or a sorted T cell fraction (not recorded which). These receptors were taken from a male donor with ankylosing spondylitis or in good health (not recorded which).

The chain is built from TRBV12-3 or TRBV12-4 and TRBJ2-7; D is possibly TRBD2 (6 bases). V lost 7 bases and J lost 3, with 22 bases in between. CDR3 length equals 16 residues. The CDR3 reads CASNRAGGGLRYEQYF. The CDR3 nucleotides read TGTGCCAGCAACCGAGCGGGTGGGGGTCTCCGCTACGAGCAGTACTTC.

This clonotype was found many times. V gene TRBV12-3 or TRBV12-4 combines with J gene TRBJ2-7, with 8 bases lining up with TRBD2. The CDR3 has 13 amino acids. V lost 10 bases, J lost 5 bases, and 10 bases stayed unmatched. The CDR3 coding sequence is TGTGCCACAAAAGCGGGGGTAGTCCACGAGCAGTACTTC. Its translation is CATKAGVVHEQYF.

The rearrangement links TRBV20-1 to TRBJ1-5; D is ambiguous. Germline CDR1 is DFQATT and CDR2 is SNEGSKA (reference sequence). The CDR3 is 19 residues long. V dropped 2 bases and J dropped 6 bases, with 29 bases sitting between them. The CDR3 DNA reads as TGCAGTGCTAGAAAAATGTCCCGAGACTTACCCCAAGAGGGTCAGCCCCAGCATTTT. It codes for CSARKMSRDLPQEGQPQHF.

The CDR3 coding sequence is TGTGCCAGCAGATTTTCGGGTGAGACCCAGTACTTC. It specifies CASRFSGETQYF. The chain has TRBV25-1 and TRBJ2-5, with D uncertain. From germline, CDR1 is MGHDK and CDR2 SYGVNS. V gave up 6 bases and J gave up 5 bases, with 10 bases separating them. CDR3 length: 12 amino acids.

With regard to this clonotype: A much larger clone sits a single nucleotide away, making a read error possible. V is TRBV5-1 and J is TRBJ2-7; D possibly corresponds to TRBD1 (5 bases). V dropped 4 bases and J dropped 4 bases, with 15 bases sitting between them. The CDR3 is 14 amino acids. Germline values: CDR1 SGHRS, CDR2 YFSETQ. The CDR3 protein is CASSRNTGNYEQYF. The CDR3 DNA reads as TGCGCCAGCAGCCGTAATACAGGAAATTACGAGCAGTACTTC.

CDR3 in amino acids: CATSDPQGRRANTGELFF. CDR3 DNA sequence: TGTGCCACCAGTGACCCACAGGGTAGGCGAGCGAACACCGGGGAGCTGTTTTTT. The rearrangement uses TRBV24-1 and TRBJ2-2; D might be TRBD1 (6 bases). Deletions cut 4 bases from V and 0 bases from J, with 17 bases between. Germline CDR1 reads KGHDR; CDR2 reads SFDVKD. This CDR3 region has 18 residues.

This clonotype has a handful of counts. This chain connects TRBV27 to TRBJ1-6; no reliable D call. The CDR3 runs 14 residues. V was trimmed by 3 bases and J by 2 bases, leaving 5 bases between them. The germline gives CDR1 MNHEY, CDR2 SMNVEV (reference sequence). The CDR3 DNA reads TGTGCCAGCAGTTTTGAGCCCTATAATTCACCCCTCCACTTT. Translated: CASSFEPYNSPLHF.

Comments on this clonotype: This may stem from a read error, because a much larger clone lies one nucleotide away. The final CDR3 position lacks the conserved phenylalanine or tryptophan, pointing to a likely read error. The V call is TRBV5-1, the J call TRBJ1-1; TRBD1 might be the D (6 bases). Trimming stripped 0 bases from V and 6 bases from J, with 15 bases between. The germline V gene has CDR1 SGHRS and CDR2 YFSETQ. CDR3 length: 15 amino acids. The CDR3: CASSLGDRTGPEAFL. The CDR3 nucleotides read TGCGCCAGCAGCTTGGGAGACAGGACGGGGCCTGAAGCTTTCCTT.

V usage is TRBV7-3 and J usage is TRBJ2-1, with D perhaps matching TRBD2 (5 bases). Trimming removed 3 bases from V and 9 bases from J, with 12 bases in between. Germline CDR1 SGHTA, CDR2 FQGTGA. The CDR3 extends over 13 amino acids. The CDR3 sequence is CASSLYSGSEQFF. CDR3 bases: TGTGCCAGCAGCTTGTACTCGGGGAGTGAGCAGTTCTTC.

The J gene is TRBJ2-7, the V gene TRBV29-1; D is perhaps TRBD1 (6 bases). Between the trimmed V and J ends, which lost 1 base and 3 bases, there was a span of 7 bases. The CDR3 consists of 12 residues. The germline V gene encodes CDR1 SQVTM and CDR2 ANQGSEA. The CDR3 sequence: CSVEAGDYEQYF. Written as DNA, the CDR3 is TGCAGCGTTGAAGCAGGGGACTACGAGCAGTACTTC.

The V call is TRBV28, the J call TRBJ2-7; 7 bases line up with TRBD1. The CDR3 consists of 16 residues. CDR1 is MDHEN, CDR2 SYDVKM, per germline. The junction had 11 bases not matched to a gene; V was cut back by 3 bases and J by 3 bases. CDR3 DNA: TGTGCCAGCAGTTTCCCGATGACAGGGCGCGACTACGAGCAGTACTTC. Translated: CASSFPMTGRDYEQYF.

The chain links TRBV7-9 to TRBJ2-2; D not certain. This CDR3 has 17 residues. V was shortened by 4 bases and J by 1 base, with 16 bases between the two germline ends. CDR1 SEHNR and CDR2 FQNEAQ come from the germline V gene (reference sequence). The CDR3 reads CASSSSGREMNTGELFF. The CDR3, as DNA: TGTGCCAGCAGCTCAAGTGGTAGGGAAATGAACACCGGGGAGCTGTTTTTT.

The sample holds many counts of this clonotype. CDR3 residues: CASSPAQNYGYTF. CDR3 nucleotides: TGTGCCAGCAGCCCCGCACAAAACTATGGCTACACCTTC. The chain couples TRBV7-9 to TRBJ1-2; no firm D call. CDR1 SEHNR and CDR2 FQNEAQ come from the germline V gene (reference sequence). This CDR3 is 13 amino acids long. V dropped 5 bases and J dropped 2 bases, with 9 bases sitting between them.

This clonotype was counted only a few times. The J gene is TRBJ1-4, the V gene TRBV18; D ambiguous. The CDR3 is made up of 14 amino acids. The germline V gene encodes CDR1 KGHSH and CDR2 LQKENI. Trimming stripped 2 bases from V and 6 bases from J, with 10 bases between. CDR3 in DNA: TGTGCCAGCTCACCATTTGGCGGGGATGAAAAACTGTTTTTT. Translated, it gives CASSPFGGDEKLFF.

The chain links TRBV5-1 to TRBJ2-5; no definite D call. The V gene's germline CDR1 is SGHRS and CDR2 YFSETQ. Trimming removed 1 base from V and 0 bases from J, with 13 bases in between. The CDR3 consists of 16 residues. The CDR3 loop reads CASSLSGVHHQETQYF. CDR3 nucleotide sequence: TGCGCCAGCAGCTTGAGTGGCGTCCACCACCAAGAGACCCAGTACTTC.

This clonotype showed up many times. The chain is built from TRBV20-1 and TRBJ2-3; TRBD2 agrees at 8 bases. The trim removed 5 bases at V and 2 bases at J, leaving 12 bases unmatched. Per germline, CDR1 DFQATT and CDR2 SNEGSKA (reference sequence). The CDR3 loop spans 16 amino acids. In nucleotides, the CDR3 is TGCAGTGCTTTACCGTTCGGGGGGGGACTCACAGATACGCAGTATTTT. It is translated as CSALPFGGGLTDTQYF.

The rearrangement links TRBV12-3 or TRBV12-4 to TRBJ2-1; 9 bases map to TRBD1. Trimming at V came to 6 bases and at J to 7 bases, leaving 7 bases not matched to a gene. The CDR3 has 14 residues. The CDR3 sequence is CASSPGTGLNEQFF. The CDR3 DNA reads as TGTGCCAGCAGCCCCGGGACAGGGCTAAATGAGCAGTTCTTC.

This clonotype has a handful of counts. This chain links TRBV27 with TRBJ1-2; the D is unclear. V lost 3 bases, J lost 0 bases, and 11 bases lay in between. CDR3 length: 15 residues. CDR1 and CDR2 (germline): MNHEY, SMNVEV (reference sequence). CDR3 amino acids: CASSFRSSANYGYTF. The CDR3 DNA follows: TGTGCCAGCAGTTTCAGGTCTTCAGCTAACTATGGCTACACCTTC.

This clonotype was counted at least ten times. The chain combines TRBV6-1 with TRBJ1-1, with TRBD1 matching over 9 bases. Germline CDR1 and CDR2: MNHNS and SASEGT. V was pared by 6 bases and J by 2 bases, with 16 bases of the junction left unmatched. This CDR3 contains 18 residues. The CDR3 protein is CASSRQQGARGKNTEAFF. The CDR3, as DNA: TGTGCCAGCAGCCGTCAACAGGGGGCAAGGGGTAAAAACACTGAAGCTTTCTTT.

This clonotype has more than one count but fewer than ten. The rearrangement links TRBV7-9 to TRBJ2-7; TRBD1 agrees at 8 bases. Germline V gives CDR1 SEHNR, CDR2 FQNEAQ (reference sequence). The CDR3 loop spans 14 amino acids. Trimming at V came to 4 bases and at J to 3 bases, leaving 5 bases not matched to a gene. CDR3 loop: CASSSAGGNYEQYF. The CDR3 DNA is TGTGCCAGCAGCTCGGCAGGGGGCAACTACGAGCAGTACTTC.

This clonotype was seen many times. The chain combines TRBV7-9 with TRBJ1-1, with 10 bases fitting TRBD1. J gave up 5 bases and V 5 bases, and 2 bases lay outside the gene matches. This CDR3 spans 13 amino acids. The germline gives CDR1 SEHNR, CDR2 FQNEAQ (reference sequence). CDR3 amino acids: CASSRDRGTEAFF. The CDR3 bases are TGTGCCAGCAGCCGGGACAGGGGAACTGAAGCTTTCTTT.

This clonotype was recorded many times. The chain recombines TRBV5-1 with TRBJ2-1; D tentatively fits TRBD1 or TRBD2 (5 bases each). V was pared by 7 bases and J by 10 bases, with 15 bases between. The CDR3 is 12 residues long. Germline V lookup: CDR1 SGHRS, CDR2 YFSETQ. CDR3 coding DNA: TGCGCCAGCGCCGAGGGAAGGGGCGAGCAGTTCTTC. Translation gives CASAEGRGEQFF.